A selection of T cell receptor beta chains follows, all from one sample in a study of immune characteristics of hereditary and idiopathic chronic pancreatitis. Assay used: immunoSEQ multiplex PCR; TCRdb lists only in-frame clones, some missing. The sample lists around 2,000 clones; 60% to 85% were seen once. Sample: pancreas tissue with idiopathic chronic pancreatitis. These receptors were obtained from a human donor with chronic pancreatitis. CDR3s include the opening cysteine and the closing phenylalanine or tryptophan. D genes are given only for firm matches. Some rows mark clone size as missing; the rest say once, few, many or name a class of expanded clone.

CDR3 length	D gene	V gene	clone size	J gene	CDR3 protein	CDR3 DNA
15	TRBD1	TRBV28	-	TRBJ1-5	CASSEQGRLNQPQHF	TGTGCCAGCAGTGAACAGGGGAGGCTCAATCAGCCCCAGCATTTT
16	TRBD1	TRBV27	-	TRBJ2-1	CASSSGPGQVSSEQFF	TGTGCCAGCAGTTCCGGCCCGGGACAGGTGAGCAGTGAGCAGTTCTTC
15	-	TRBV3-1/TRBV3-2	-	TRBJ2-5	CASSVDEGPRETQYF	TGTGCCAGCAGCGTGGACGAGGGACCCCGGGAGACCCAGTACTTC
14	-	TRBV3-1/TRBV3-2	-	TRBJ1-6	CASSRGTENSPLHF	TGTGCCAGCAGCCGAGGGACGGAAAATTCACCCCTCCACTTT
11	-	TRBV9	large	TRBJ2-3	CASSDTDTQYF	TGTGCCAGCAGCGACACAGATACGCAGTATTTT
17	-	TRBV3-1/TRBV3-2	-	TRBJ1-5	CASSVVRPFWHHQPQHF	TGTGCCAGCAGCGTAGTTCGTCCTTTTTGGCATCATCAGCCCCAGCATTTT
16	TRBD2	TRBV15	-	TRBJ2-3	CATSLNRLAGGNTQYF	TGTGCCACCAGCCTAAACCGGCTAGCGGGCGGGAATACGCAGTATTTT
14	-	TRBV7-3	-	TRBJ1-1	CASSLGPTNTEAFF	TGTGCCAGCAGCTTGGGACCGACGAACACTGAAGCTTTCTTT
16	TRBD2	TRBV24-1	once	TRBJ2-3	CATSDPLAPSTDTQYF	TGTGCCACCAGTGATCCACTAGCGCCTAGCACAGATACGCAGTATTTT
17	TRBD2	TRBV6-1	-	TRBJ2-3	CASSEVGGLAGTDTQYF	TGTGCCAGCAGTGAGGTCGGGGGACTAGCGGGCACAGATACGCAGTATTTT
16	-	TRBV6-5	-	TRBJ2-5	CASSYSNGLVSETQYF	TGTGCCAGCAGTTACTCGAACGGGTTGGTGTCAGAGACCCAGTACTTC
15	TRBD2	TRBV4-1	-	TRBJ2-1	CASSHSGGAYNEQFF	TGCGCCAGCAGCCATTCGGGGGGGGCTTACAATGAGCAGTTCTTC
13	-	TRBV15	-	TRBJ1-1	CATSSERNTEAFF	TGTGCCACCAGCTCCGAGAGGAACACTGAAGCTTTCTTT
15	-	TRBV4-1	-	TRBJ2-1	CASSQILMAHNEQFF	TGCGCCAGCAGCCAAATTTTAATGGCCCACAATGAGCAGTTCTTC
15	TRBD1	TRBV7-8	-	TRBJ1-1	CASSLDGQGIPEAFF	TGTGCCAGCAGCTTAGACGGACAGGGGATTCCTGAAGCTTTCTTT
13	TRBD1	TRBV5-4	-	TRBJ1-2	CASSPDRGHGYTF	TGTGCCAGCAGTCCCGACAGGGGGCACGGCTACACCTTC
13	-	TRBV30	-	TRBJ2-4	CAALGAAGNIQYF	TGTGCCGCCCTCGGGGCGGCGGGGAACATTCAGTACTTC
14	-	TRBV6-2/TRBV6-3	few	TRBJ1-1	CASSYRLFGTEAFF	TGTGCCAGCAGTTACCGACTGTTTGGCACTGAAGCTTTCTTT
15	-	TRBV4-1	once	TRBJ2-5	CASSSTGTFDETQYF	TGCGCCAGCAGCTCAACCGGGACCTTCGACGAGACCCAGTACTTC
14	TRBD1	TRBV7-3	-	TRBJ2-3	CASSLLGGWDTQYF	TGTGCCAGCAGCTTATTAGGGGGCTGGGATACGCAGTATTTT
15	-	TRBV10-1	once	TRBJ2-3	CASSEAGPSTDTQYF	TGCGCCAGCAGTGAGGCAGGTCCTAGCACAGATACGCAGTATTTT
17	-	TRBV6-1	once	TRBJ1-4	CASSQALTGTTNEKLFF	TGTGCCAGCAGTCAAGCACTTACAGGGACAACTAATGAAAAACTGTTTTTT
14	-	TRBV6-1	once	TRBJ2-7	CASSEGLGKDEQYF	TGTGCCAGCAGTGAAGGGCTGGGAAAGGACGAGCAGTACTTC
15	TRBD2	TRBV28	-	TRBJ2-1	CASSRLAGGHDEQFF	TGTGCCAGCAGTCGACTAGCGGGAGGTCACGATGAGCAGTTCTTC
14	TRBD1	TRBV2	-	TRBJ1-5	CASSSDRGSQPQHF	TGTGCCAGCAGTTCCGACAGGGGGAGTCAGCCCCAGCATTTT
15	-	TRBV11-3	-	TRBJ1-2	CASSSDRDRNYGYTF	TGTGCCAGCAGCAGTGACCGGGATCGTAACTATGGCTACACCTTC
14	TRBD1	TRBV28	-	TRBJ1-2	CASTRGGVNYGYTF	TGTGCCAGCACTAGAGGGGGCGTTAACTATGGCTACACCTTC
13	-	TRBV5-8	once	TRBJ2-4	CASSLRAKNIQYF	TGTGCCAGCAGCTTGAGAGCCAAAAACATTCAGTACTTC
14	-	TRBV18	-	TRBJ1-3	CASQGGGIGNTIYF	TGTGCCAGCCAGGGTGGAGGGATCGGAAACACCATATATTTT
14	-	TRBV28	-	TRBJ2-5	CASRTRDGRRTQYF	TGTGCCAGCAGAACAAGGGACGGACGTAGGACCCAGTACTTC
15	-	TRBV5-6	-	TRBJ1-2	CASSSLGLANYGYTF	TGTGCCAGCAGCTCTTTGGGTCTAGCTAACTATGGCTACACCTTC
16	TRBD1	TRBV7-3	-	TRBJ2-5	CASSLYGTDNQETQYF	TGTGCCAGCAGCTTATACGGGACAGACAATCAAGAGACCCAGTACTTC
15	TRBD1	TRBV7-2	-	TRBJ1-2	CASSSGQLGDYGYTF	TGTGCCAGCAGCTCGGGACAGCTGGGGGACTATGGCTACACCTTC
17	TRBD1	TRBV28	-	TRBJ2-3	CASVTRDSRMGTDTQYF	TGTGCCAGCGTCACGAGGGACAGCCGAATGGGCACAGATACGCAGTATTTT
15	-	TRBV18	large	TRBJ2-1	CASSLRLPQYGEQFF	TGTGCCAGCTCGCTCCGACTACCACAATACGGGGAGCAGTTCTTC
18	TRBD2	TRBV15	few	TRBJ2-3	CATSRDLAGGPSTDTQYF	TGTGCCACCAGCAGAGATCTAGCGGGGGGGCCTAGCACAGATACGCAGTATTTT
14	TRBD1	TRBV29-1	-	TRBJ2-7	CSVTQGTDLYEQYF	TGCAGCGTTACACAAGGGACAGACCTCTACGAGCAGTACTTC
14	-	TRBV7-9	-	TRBJ2-7	CASSLQDGSYEQYF	TGTGCCAGCAGCTTACAGGACGGTTCCTACGAGCAGTACTTC
15	-	TRBV4-3	-	TRBJ2-5	CASSQDEGPRETQYF	TGCGCCAGCAGCCAAGATGAAGGCCCCCGGGAGACCCAGTACTTC
14	-	TRBV4-2	-	TRBJ2-1	CASSQSGGRDEQFF	TGTGCCAGCAGCCAATCCGGGGGTAGGGATGAGCAGTTCTTC
16	TRBD2	TRBV19	-	TRBJ2-3	CASSMRTSGLTDTQYF	TGTGCCAGTAGTATGAGGACTAGCGGTTTGACAGATACGCAGTATTTT
15	-	TRBV7-2	-	TRBJ1-2	CASTRDRQANYGYTF	TGTGCCAGCACTCGCGACAGGCAAGCTAACTATGGCTACACCTTC
17	-	TRBV3-1/TRBV3-2	-	TRBJ1-5	CASSAGDPIFGHQPQHF	TGTGCCAGCAGCGCAGGCGATCCCATTTTTGGTCATCAGCCCCAGCATTTT
16	TRBD1	TRBV20-1	-	TRBJ2-7	CSASYTQGVSSYEQYF	TGCAGTGCTAGTTATACTCAGGGGGTCTCCTCCTACGAGCAGTACTTC
16	TRBD2	TRBV29-1	-	TRBJ2-7	CSVVLATSGSSYEQYF	TGCAGCGTTGTACTGGCGACTAGCGGGAGCTCCTACGAGCAGTACTTC
15	-	TRBV2	-	TRBJ2-1	CASRSPGGSYNEQFF	TGTGCCAGCAGGTCCCCCGGGGGATCCTACAATGAGCAGTTCTTC